This paragraph reports one T cell receptor (beta chain). Its antigen is still unknown. The sample originates from a study of OX40 agonist ivuxolimab in advanced cancers. Data came from immunoSEQ multiplex PCR; TCRdb stores just in-frame clones and leaves some out. The table has fewer than 85,000 clones, around 85% seen once. The study, taken as a whole, reports: The study did not work out the antigen specificity of the expanded peripheral T cells.

J gave up 2 bases and V 4 bases, and 10 bases lay outside the gene matches. The CDR3 has 17 amino acids. Germline assignment: CDR1 SGHRS and CDR2 YFSETQ. The chain joins TRBV5-1 to TRBJ2-7; TRBD1 matches 12 bases. Sequencing was performed on CD4+ or CD8+ T cells sorted from blood, taken in a trial of the OX40 agonist ivuxolimab. This sequence was found in an adult with an advanced solid tumor such as melanoma, head and neck, liver or kidney cancer. Here the CDR3 reads CASSRSGTGGFPYEQYF. The CDR3 DNA sequence: TGCGCCAGCAGCCGCTCCGGGACAGGGGGCTTCCCCTACGAGCAGTACTTC.